A selection of T cell receptor beta chains follows, all from one sample in a study of type 1 regulatory T cells. TCRdb passed the reads through MiXCR, listing each CDR3 protein once. The table has approximately 90,000 distinct CDR3 sequences, roughly 31% seen once; the top ten hold 2.2%. Sequencing was carried out using CD4+ T cells, either the whole sample or a sorted fraction (not recorded which). Receptor source: a human donor in good health. Both conserved end residues are part of each CDR3. Fields, in order: V gene, D gene, J gene, CDR3 protein. The D gene is left open where the match is weak.

v_call: TRBV6-2/TRBV6-3
d_call: TRBD2
j_call: TRBJ2-7
cdr3_aa: CASSPLAGVSAQYF

v_call: TRBV7-2
d_call: TRBD2
j_call: TRBJ2-2
cdr3_aa: CASSLQGLAGGNTGELFF

v_call: TRBV20-1
d_call: NA
j_call: TRBJ2-1
cdr3_aa: CSAKGVGYNEQFF

v_call: TRBV29-1
d_call: NA
j_call: TRBJ1-2
cdr3_aa: CSVRTSSYGYTF

v_call: TRBV11-2
d_call: TRBD2
j_call: TRBJ2-1
cdr3_aa: CASSPRTSAVGEQFF

v_call: TRBV7-2
d_call: NA
j_call: TRBJ2-1
cdr3_aa: CASSLGSLAYNEQFF

v_call: TRBV20-1
d_call: NA
j_call: TRBJ2-4
cdr3_aa: CSARTEGAKNIQYF

v_call: TRBV5-1
d_call: NA
j_call: TRBJ2-1
cdr3_aa: CASSLLPGANEQFF

v_call: TRBV20-1
d_call: TRBD1
j_call: TRBJ2-7
cdr3_aa: CSARDRLGQAPYEQYF

v_call: TRBV18
d_call: NA
j_call: TRBJ2-3
cdr3_aa: CASSPVLDTQYF

v_call: TRBV20-1
d_call: NA
j_call: TRBJ2-7
cdr3_aa: CSAPRDSAYEQYF

v_call: TRBV21-1
d_call: NA
j_call: TRBJ2-1
cdr3_aa: CASSNSGAYNEQFF

v_call: TRBV28
d_call: NA
j_call: TRBJ2-1
cdr3_aa: CASSLGSGEQFF

v_call: TRBV20-1
d_call: NA
j_call: TRBJ2-3
cdr3_aa: CSARSGVGPDTQYF

v_call: TRBV5-6
d_call: NA
j_call: TRBJ2-1
cdr3_aa: CASSLASRIYNEQFF

v_call: TRBV7-2
d_call: NA
j_call: TRBJ1-1
cdr3_aa: CASSPLVRVNTEAFF

v_call: TRBV18
d_call: TRBD1
j_call: TRBJ2-2
cdr3_aa: CASSDGQGNTGELFF

v_call: TRBV4-2
d_call: NA
j_call: TRBJ1-4
cdr3_aa: CASAPRGRNEKLFF

v_call: TRBV20-1
d_call: NA
j_call: TRBJ1-2
cdr3_aa: CSAEGFGDYGYTF

v_call: TRBV4-3
d_call: TRBD2
j_call: TRBJ2-1
cdr3_aa: CASSQGTSSYNEQFF

v_call: TRBV12-3/TRBV12-4
d_call: TRBD2
j_call: TRBJ2-2
cdr3_aa: CASSLLVAGYHTGELFF

v_call: TRBV29-1
d_call: NA
j_call: TRBJ2-5
cdr3_aa: CSVGADIQETQYF

v_call: TRBV29-1
d_call: TRBD2
j_call: TRBJ2-5
cdr3_aa: CSATGEGQETQYF

v_call: TRBV9
d_call: NA
j_call: TRBJ1-2
cdr3_aa: CASSVDRGGRGYTF

v_call: TRBV2
d_call: NA
j_call: TRBJ2-3
cdr3_aa: CASSPRDTQYF

v_call: TRBV7-2
d_call: TRBD2
j_call: TRBJ2-1
cdr3_aa: CASSRAGGPTHEQFF

v_call: TRBV28
d_call: TRBD2
j_call: TRBJ2-1
cdr3_aa: CASSDAGGGDEQFF

v_call: TRBV20-1
d_call: TRBD1
j_call: TRBJ2-7
cdr3_aa: CSAREGRDRVTGQYF

v_call: TRBV3-1
d_call: NA
j_call: TRBJ2-4
cdr3_aa: CASSQVFRRLAKNIQYF

v_call: TRBV7-2
d_call: TRBD1
j_call: TRBJ1-6
cdr3_aa: CASSSTRDRNSPLHF

v_call: TRBV5-1
d_call: TRBD2
j_call: TRBJ2-7
cdr3_aa: CASSMGLASYEQYF

v_call: TRBV20-1
d_call: TRBD1
j_call: TRBJ1-2
cdr3_aa: CSAHPGQVYGYTF

v_call: TRBV5-1
d_call: NA
j_call: TRBJ2-7
cdr3_aa: CASSLDMEGEQYF

v_call: TRBV20-1
d_call: TRBD1
j_call: TRBJ1-2
cdr3_aa: CSSGQGVYGYTF

v_call: TRBV6-6
d_call: NA
j_call: TRBJ1-1
cdr3_aa: CASSYWPGGVNTEAFF

v_call: TRBV20-1
d_call: NA
j_call: TRBJ1-1
cdr3_aa: CSAREGSTEAFF

v_call: TRBV5-1
d_call: NA
j_call: TRBJ1-6
cdr3_aa: CASSLLDKNSPLHF

v_call: TRBV24-1
d_call: TRBD1
j_call: TRBJ2-5
cdr3_aa: CATSDLGQGARQETQYF

v_call: TRBV7-6
d_call: TRBD1
j_call: TRBJ1-4
cdr3_aa: CASSQPGQGVEKLFF

v_call: TRBV11-2
d_call: NA
j_call: TRBJ1-2
cdr3_aa: CASSLVAGLYGYTF

v_call: TRBV12-3/TRBV12-4
d_call: NA
j_call: TRBJ2-7
cdr3_aa: CASSFFISYEQYF

v_call: TRBV9
d_call: NA
j_call: TRBJ2-1
cdr3_aa: CASSVYPYNEQFF

v_call: TRBV6-2/TRBV6-3
d_call: NA
j_call: TRBJ2-2
cdr3_aa: CASSYEGFGELFF

v_call: TRBV20-1
d_call: TRBD2
j_call: TRBJ2-1
cdr3_aa: CSARKVSGSYNEQFF

v_call: TRBV7-9
d_call: NA
j_call: TRBJ2-3
cdr3_aa: CASSPRLGGADTQYF

v_call: TRBV5-4
d_call: NA
j_call: TRBJ1-3
cdr3_aa: CASSLGGPKFGNTIYF

v_call: TRBV20-1
d_call: TRBD1
j_call: TRBJ2-7
cdr3_aa: CSARNGDSPYEQYF

v_call: TRBV7-2
d_call: TRBD2
j_call: TRBJ2-4
cdr3_aa: CASSSGLAGVYIQYF

v_call: TRBV5-1
d_call: NA
j_call: TRBJ2-2
cdr3_aa: CASRGTGELFF

v_call: TRBV5-6
d_call: NA
j_call: TRBJ2-1
cdr3_aa: CASSFVDPVGNEQFF

v_call: TRBV20-1
d_call: TRBD2
j_call: TRBJ2-1
cdr3_aa: CSAYPSGGFYNEQFF

v_call: TRBV20-1
d_call: NA
j_call: TRBJ2-7
cdr3_aa: CSGGTASYEQYF

v_call: TRBV20-1
d_call: NA
j_call: TRBJ2-5
cdr3_aa: CSARDPQGPQETQYF

v_call: TRBV6-5
d_call: NA
j_call: TRBJ2-5
cdr3_aa: CASRKRGERVQETQYF

v_call: TRBV19
d_call: TRBD1
j_call: TRBJ1-1
cdr3_aa: CASSITGEVGTEAFF

v_call: TRBV7-9
d_call: TRBD1
j_call: TRBJ1-1
cdr3_aa: CASSFRGRTEAFF

v_call: TRBV10-2
d_call: TRBD2
j_call: TRBJ2-1
cdr3_aa: CASDAGAPNEQFF

v_call: TRBV5-1
d_call: TRBD2
j_call: TRBJ2-3
cdr3_aa: CASSLNPAGTYDTQYF

v_call: TRBV3-1
d_call: TRBD2
j_call: TRBJ2-3
cdr3_aa: CVSSQRSGSTDTQYF

v_call: TRBV5-1
d_call: NA
j_call: TRBJ2-5
cdr3_aa: CASSLESRETQYF